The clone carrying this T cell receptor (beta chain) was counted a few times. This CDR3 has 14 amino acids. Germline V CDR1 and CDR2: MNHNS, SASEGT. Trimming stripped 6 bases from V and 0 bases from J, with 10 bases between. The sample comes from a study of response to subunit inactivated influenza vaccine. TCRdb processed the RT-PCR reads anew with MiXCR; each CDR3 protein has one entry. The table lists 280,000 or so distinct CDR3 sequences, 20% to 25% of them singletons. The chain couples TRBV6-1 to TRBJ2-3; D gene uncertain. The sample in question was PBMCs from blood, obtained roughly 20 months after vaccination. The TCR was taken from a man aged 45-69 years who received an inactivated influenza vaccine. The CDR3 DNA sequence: TGTGCCAGCAGACCTCTACCTAGCACAGATACGCAGTATTTT. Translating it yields CASRPLPSTDTQYF.